This T cell receptor (beta chain) was observed in a study of blood T cell repertoires in COVID-19. Study at large: Samples taken during acute and convalescent COVID-19 were collected in the United States, Italy and Spain. Nucleic acid was either cDNA or gDNA, and it came from T cells, B-cell-depleted T cells, or PBMCs.

Germline lookup yields CDR1 SGHNT and CDR2 YYREEE (reference sequence). The V segment lost 4 bases and the J segment 7 bases; nucleotides outside the gene matches: 7. The CDR3 is 13 amino acids. Generated by immunoSEQ multiplex PCR, the TCRdb table keeps only in-frame clones and is missing some. The data contain roughly 6,800 clones, approximately 90% of them seen just once; the ten biggest clones take up roughly 17%. The rearrangement uses TRBV5-4 and TRBJ1-2; 7 bases line up with TRBD1. This TCR was sampled from a human donor in a cohort sampled during active COVID-19. The sample comprised peripheral blood. The CDR3 protein is CASSRTGEAGYTF. The CDR3 DNA reads as TGTGCCAGCAGCCGCACAGGGGAAGCTGGCTACACCTTC.